The next 27 T cell receptor beta chains were all read from a single sample in a study of shared clonotypes between healthy human individuals. CD8 cells classed as naive were CD45RO-negative and positively selected for CCR7, excluding terminally differentiated effector memory CD45RA+ cells. TCRdb's copy holds only in-frame clones and misses some; the assay was immunoSEQ multiplex PCR. The sample has roughly 2,000,000 clones; just over 90% are singletons. Sequencing was performed on naive CD8+ T cells from PBMCs. The receptors here all came from a man younger than 35 in good health. Some clones in this sample may be carry-over from other donors' samples.

CDR3 residues: CASSQGHRPYNEQFF. In DNA form, the CDR3 reads TGTGCCAGTAGCCAGGGACATCGTCCTTACAATGAGCAGTTCTTC. The gene calls are TRBV19 and TRBJ2-1, with a possible D match to TRBD1 (6 bases). V was shortened by 6 bases and J by 4 bases, with 16 bases between the two germline ends. CDR3 size: 15 residues. Germline V gene lookup returns CDR1 LNHDA and CDR2 SQIVND (reference sequence).

The chain has TRBV27 and TRBJ2-2; D uncertain. The ends were cut back, 5 bases at V and 6 bases at J, with 13 bases in the middle. Germline loops: CDR1 MNHEY, CDR2 SMNVEV (reference sequence). The CDR3 runs to 14 residues. CDR3 nucleotide sequence: TGTGCCAGCAGTCGTCTAGGATCCCCCGGGGAGCTGTTTTTT. This gives the protein CASSRLGSPGELFF.

This clone was seen a single time. V and J are TRBV6-4 and TRBJ2-6; no clear D. V lost 0 bases and J 0 bases, leaving 12 bases between the germline ends. The CDR3 length is 18 residues. Germline loops: CDR1 MRHNA, CDR2 SNTAGT. The CDR3 loop is CASSDSPADSSGANVLTF. In DNA, the CDR3 is TGTGCCAGCAGTGACTCTCCGGCAGATAGCTCTGGGGCCAACGTCCTGACTTTC.

J is TRBJ2-7 and V is TRBV7-9, with 12 bases matching TRBD2. CDR3 length equals 13 residues. Germline values: CDR1 SEHNR, CDR2 FQNEAQ (reference sequence). With 8 bases clipped from V and 6 bases from J, the junction kept 5 bases outside the gene matches. The DNA for the CDR3 is TGTGCCAGCGGTCTAGCGGGAGGGGGCGAGCAGTACTTC. Protein: CASGLAGGGEQYF.

This clone was observed a handful of times. V and J are TRBV15 and TRBJ1-1; no clear D gene. Germline V gives CDR1 LNHNV, CDR2 YYDKDF (reference sequence). CDR3 length equals 14 residues. Trimming shortened V by 5 bases and J by 1 base, and 11 bases separated the two germline ends. Here the CDR3 reads CATSVGSPNTEAFF. For the CDR3, the DNA is TGTGCCACCAGCGTTGGGTCACCGAACACTGAAGCTTTCTTT.

This clone was seen just once. This chain uses TRBV11-2 with TRBJ2-1, with D possibly being TRBD2 (6 bases). V was trimmed by 3 bases and J by 5 bases, leaving 11 bases between them. Germline V gives CDR1 SGHAT, CDR2 FQNNGV. This CDR3 is built from 14 residues. The CDR3 bases are TGTGCCAGCAGCTTGGGCGGGAAGAACAATGAGCAGTTCTTC. Encoded protein: CASSLGGKNNEQFF.

In DNA, the CDR3 is TGTGCCAGCAGCCCAGGGGACAGAAACTATCAGCCCCAGCATTTT. As protein: CASSPGDRNYQPQHF. This chain joins TRBV16 and TRBJ1-5; the match to TRBD1 covers 7 bases. Unmatched junction bases numbered 8, after V lost 4 bases and J lost 5 bases. Germline V gene sequence: CDR1 KGHSY, CDR2 FQNENV. The CDR3 has 15 amino acids.

The gene calls are TRBV10-3 and TRBJ2-5; tentatively, D is TRBD2 (6 bases). V lost 6 bases and J lost 2, with 16 bases in between. Germline assignment: CDR1 ENHRY and CDR2 SYGVKD. This CDR3 has 15 residues. CDR3 in DNA: TGTGCCATCAGGAGGGGAGGTGGGTGGCAAGAGACCCAGTACTTC. This encodes CAIRRGGGWQETQYF.

This chain joins TRBV29-1 and TRBJ1-2, with 9 positions matching TRBD1. The trim removed 7 bases at V and 4 bases at J, leaving 10 bases unmatched. Germline V CDR1 and CDR2: SQVTM, ANQGSEA. This CDR3 is built from 14 residues. The CDR3 DNA reads TGCAGCGACCAAACAGGGGGCGTCGGCTATGGCTACACCTTC. This codes for CSDQTGGVGYGYTF.

This sequence joins TRBV6-1 and TRBJ2-7; D unclear. Between the trimmed V and J ends, which lost 6 bases and 2 bases, there was a span of 5 bases. The CDR3 runs 11 residues. Germline loops: CDR1 MNHNS, CDR2 SASEGT. This CDR3 reads CASSVTYEQYF. The CDR3 DNA follows: TGTGCCAGCAGCGTCACCTACGAGCAGTACTTC.

This chain uses TRBV11-2 with TRBJ2-6; 12 bases are shared with TRBD1. V dropped 5 bases and J dropped 0; count of bases not matched to a gene: 5. Germline-derived CDR1 and CDR2 are SGHAT and FQNNGV. The CDR3 runs to 18 residues. The CDR3 nucleotides are TGTGCCAGCAGCCCGGGACAGGGGGCGAGCTCTGGGGCCAACGTCCTGACTTTC. Protein product: CASSPGQGASSGANVLTF. The full variable domain, its missing parts supplied by reference TRBV11-2 and TRBJ2-6, is EAGVAQSPRYKIIEKRQSVAFWCNPISGHATLYWYQQILGQGPKLLIQFQNNGVVDDSQLPKDRFSAERLKGVDSTLKIQPAKLEDSAVYLCASSPGQGASSGANVLTFGAGSRLTVL.

The chain carries TRBV7-9 and TRBJ2-7; D gene ambiguous. Germline-derived CDR1 and CDR2 are SEHNR and FQNEAQ (reference sequence). This CDR3 comprises 14 residues. V gave up 5 bases and J gave up 3 bases, with 14 bases separating them. This CDR3 is CASSQRPAVYEQYF. CDR3 nucleotides: TGTGCCAGCAGCCAACGACCGGCAGTCTACGAGCAGTACTTC. The full variable domain, its missing parts supplied by reference TRBV7-9 and TRBJ2-7, is DTGVSQNPRHKITKRGQNVTFRCDPISEHNRLYWYRQTLGQGPEFLTYFQNEAQLEKSRLLSDRFSAERPKGSFSTLEIQRTEQGDSAMYLCASSQRPAVYEQYFGPGTRLTVT.

This chain links TRBV28 with TRBJ2-6; no definite D call. The V gene lost 3 bases and the J gene lost 3 bases, with 12 bases spanning the gap. CDR1 MDHEN and CDR2 SYDVKM come from the germline V gene. The CDR3 has 16 residues. CDR3: CASSFIRRDGANVLTF. CDR3 nucleotides: TGTGCCAGCAGTTTCATCCGGAGAGATGGGGCCAACGTCCTGACTTTC.

CDR3 DNA sequence: TGTGCCAGCAGCCACCCCCAGCGGGAGCTCACAGATACGCAGTATTTT. Encoded protein: CASSHPQRELTDTQYF. This sequence joins TRBV28 and TRBJ2-3; TRBD2 matches at 8 bases. The CDR3 totals 16 residues. With 6 bases clipped from V and 2 bases from J, the junction kept 10 bases outside the gene matches. CDR1 is MDHEN and CDR2 is SYDVKM in the germline V gene.

This chain connects TRBV9 to TRBJ2-1; 7 nucleotides line up with TRBD2. V trimming: 4 bases; J trimming: 3 bases; junction bases outside the gene matches: 4. This CDR3 has 14 residues. Germline V gene sequence: CDR1 SGDLS, CDR2 YYNGEE. Here the CDR3 reads CASSLAGLYNEQFF. DNA for the CDR3: TGTGCCAGCAGCTTAGCGGGTCTCTACAATGAGCAGTTCTTC.

CDR3 nucleotides: TGCGCCAGCAGCCAAGAGTTTGAAGGGGATATCTACGAGCAGTACTTC. Residues: CASSQEFEGDIYEQYF. The chain employs TRBV4-1 and TRBJ2-7; weak D call: TRBD1 (5 bases). V dropped 0 bases and J dropped 3 bases, with 15 bases sitting between them. The CDR3 extends over 16 amino acids. Looked up from germline, CDR1 is MGHRA and CDR2 is YSYEKL.

This clone was seen just once. This chain links TRBV9 with TRBJ2-5, with D hard to call. Germline CDR1 reads SGDLS; CDR2 reads YYNGEE. Trimming took off 2 bases at V and 4 bases at J, with 15 bases between the two ends. The CDR3 totals 15 residues. The CDR3 DNA is TGTGCCAGCAGCGTCCGGAAGGGAACCGGAGAGACCCAGTACTTC. Its translation is CASSVRKGTGETQYF.

The chain combines TRBV15 with TRBJ2-7, with 8 nucleotides matching TRBD1. The CDR3 runs to 14 residues. Germline V gene sequence: CDR1 LNHNV, CDR2 YYDKDF (reference sequence). J was trimmed by 5 bases and V by 3 bases; bases with no gene match: 6. CDR3 in DNA: TGTGCCACCAGCAGGGGGACAGGCTACGACGAGCAGTACTTC. Encoded protein: CATSRGTGYDEQYF.

This clone was recorded only once. The rearrangement uses TRBV9 and TRBJ2-1; a possible D gene is TRBD2 (6 bases). V lost 5 bases and J lost 4, with 13 bases in between. The germline V gene has CDR1 SGDLS and CDR2 YYNGEE. CDR3 size: 14 residues. CDR3 region: CASSRPGLYNEQFF. The CDR3 DNA sequence: TGTGCCAGCAGTCGTCCGGGACTTTACAATGAGCAGTTCTTC.

The chain uses TRBV6-6 and TRBJ1-1; no reliable D call. The length of the CDR3 is 14 residues. Germline loops: CDR1 MNHNY, CDR2 SVGAGI (reference sequence). V lost 2 bases, J lost 8 bases, and 15 bases lay in between. The CDR3 sequence: CASSYPPDAGEAFF. CDR3 coding DNA: TGTGCCAGCAGTTACCCCCCGGACGCAGGCGAAGCTTTCTTT.

J is TRBJ1-3 and V is TRBV28; no definite D call. The CDR3 runs to 16 residues. V was shortened by 3 bases and J by 0 bases, with 12 bases between the two germline ends. The V gene's germline CDR1 is MDHEN and CDR2 SYDVKM. CDR3 DNA: TGTGCCAGCAGTTTTTTTTTACAGAGCTCTGGAAACACCATATATTTT. As protein: CASSFFLQSSGNTIYF.

The rearrangement joins TRBV9 to TRBJ1-2; TRBD1 matches 10 bases. Trimming removed 5 bases from V and 7 bases from J; junction bases left unmatched: 11. The CDR3 is 15 residues long. Germline CDR1 SGDLS, CDR2 YYNGEE. CDR3 region: CASSTTGQGSIGYTF. CDR3 sequence (DNA): TGTGCCAGCAGTACCACGGGACAGGGGTCGATTGGCTACACCTTC. The whole variable domain, remainder taken from reference TRBV9 and TRBJ1-2, is DSGVTQTPKHLITATGQRVTLRCSPRSGDLSVYWYQQSLDQGLQFLIQYYNGEERAKGNILERFSAQQFPDLHSELNLSSLELGDSALYFCASSTTGQGSIGYTFGSGTRLTVV.

V and J are TRBV19 and TRBJ1-1; D call uncertain. The CDR3 totals 14 residues. Germline CDR1 is LNHDA and CDR2 is SQIVND (reference sequence). Trimming cost V 0 bases and J 3 bases, with 8 bases left between them. As DNA, the CDR3 is TGTGCCAGTAGTATAGAAGGAGGTTACACTGAAGCTTTCTTT. It specifies CASSIEGGYTEAFF.

This chain links TRBV25-1 with TRBJ2-1; the D is unclear. CDR3 length equals 14 residues. Germline CDR1 reads MGHDK; CDR2 reads SYGVNS. V lost 2 bases and J lost 6, with 11 bases in between. The CDR3 loop reads CASSEPGFSNEQFF. The DNA of the CDR3 is TGTGCCAGCAGTGAACCCGGTTTCAGCAATGAGCAGTTCTTC.

The V gene is TRBV4-1, the J gene TRBJ2-7; TRBD2 matches at 10 bases. This CDR3 has 17 residues. Trimming removed 1 base from V and 3 bases from J; junction bases left unmatched: 9. The V gene's germline CDR1 is MGHRA and CDR2 YSYEKL. This CDR3 is CASSQGPTSGVFYEQYF. The CDR3 DNA reads as TGCGCCAGCAGCCAAGGGCCAACTAGCGGGGTGTTCTACGAGCAGTACTTC.

This chain links TRBV14 with TRBJ2-7, with D possibly being TRBD1 or TRBD2 (5 bases each). Trimming removed 1 base at V and 3 bases at J, with 10 bases between. Germline V CDR1 and CDR2: SGHDN, FVKESK. The CDR3 runs to 14 residues. Here the CDR3 reads CASSQAWGFYEQYF. The CDR3 DNA sequence: TGTGCCAGCAGCCAAGCATGGGGGTTCTACGAGCAGTACTTC.

J is TRBJ2-3 and V is TRBV7-9; 9 bases agree with TRBD1. The CDR3 loop spans 16 amino acids. The ends lost 4 bases at V and 2 bases at J; junction bases unmatched: 7. Germline V lookup: CDR1 SEHNR, CDR2 FQNEAQ (reference sequence). CDR3 nucleotides: TGTGCCAGCAGCTCGGGACAGGGACACCACACAGATACGCAGTATTTT. Translated, it gives CASSSGQGHHTDTQYF.